A single T cell receptor (beta chain) is shown here with its context. The antigen remains unidentified. Each of the donors had roughly 9.4 milliliters of peripheral blood drawn into EDTA-treated Vacutainer tubes. Germline V gene lookup returns CDR1 ENHRY and CDR2 SYGVKD. The CDR3 is made up of 13 amino acids. V was cut by 2 bases and J by 9 bases, with 11 bases left in between. The data originate from a study of blood T cells in healthy people across ages. Next came a second PCR, run for 7 to 11 cycles, which used a sample-barcoded 5' primer along with a J-beta primer mix. Each cDNA molecule, via a template-switch adaptor with 12 random nucleotides, was tagged. One entry per CDR3 protein results from TCRdb running MiXCR on the 5' RACE reads. There are about 1.8 million distinct CDR3 sequences in the sample; 49% occur only once, and approximately 2.1% lies in the top ten. The study, taken as a whole, reports: Diversity was higher, and naive CD4+ cells more numerous, in long-lived donors than in aged donors.

This chain connects TRBV10-3 to TRBJ2-1; D is ambiguous. This TCR came from a woman between 35 and 50 years old in good health. The sequenced material came from blood. CDR3 nucleotide sequence: TGTGCCATCAGTGAGCTAGATGGGATTGAGCAGTTCTTC. Protein product: CAISELDGIEQFF.